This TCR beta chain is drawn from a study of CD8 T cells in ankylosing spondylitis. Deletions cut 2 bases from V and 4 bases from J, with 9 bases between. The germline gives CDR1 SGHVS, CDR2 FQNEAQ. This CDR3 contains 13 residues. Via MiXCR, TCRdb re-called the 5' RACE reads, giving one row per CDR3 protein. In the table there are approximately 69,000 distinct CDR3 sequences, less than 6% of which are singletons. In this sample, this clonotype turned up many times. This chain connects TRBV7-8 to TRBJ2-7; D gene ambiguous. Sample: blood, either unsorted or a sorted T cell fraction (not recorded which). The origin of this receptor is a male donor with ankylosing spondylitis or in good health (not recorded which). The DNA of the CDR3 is TGTGCCAGCAGCTTAAGGGCAGCTTACGAGCAGTACTTC. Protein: CASSLRAAYEQYF.